The TCR beta chain under discussion was sequenced for a study of human T cells and chemical hapten exposure (dated by TCRdb to 2020 to 2022). Study-wide context: For sensitization, 2% DPC in acetone was applied to a roughly 2 cm by roughly 2 cm area of upper inner arm skin. Throughout the study period of roughly 24 weeks, patients also received therapeutic DPC doses to the scalp every week. Patch testing was performed on the upper back with Finn chambers containing 0.01% DPC, and the patch tests were scored after 6 days according to International Contact Dermatitis Research Group standards. Alopecia areata with under or over 50% scalp involvement, alopecia totalis and alopecia universalis were represented in the patient cohort, which was mostly female. Libraries were combined into a pool for sequencing, and differences in TCR yield between samples came mainly from small differences in library volumes within the pool. The study tracked peripheral blood TCR repertoire changes in vivo during primary and secondary sensitization to the hapten diphenylcyclopropenone (DPC) in alopecia patients. Blood was sampled from patients pre-sensitization (week 0) and at 2, 6 and about 24 weeks after DPC sensitization. Twenty-nine alopecia patients gave blood for TCR sequencing at one to four time points (pre-sensitization, 2, 6 and 24 weeks). The investigation overall reported the following: Patch test score was positively correlated with the number of PT1 expanded TCRs, with significance at thresholds 8, 16 and 32 but not at 4. Expanded TCRs formed significantly more large CDR3 similarity clusters than pre-sensitization or healthy control sets, consistent with antigen-driven responses. Because every patient had alopecia, a presumed autoimmune disease, the patients' immune response might differ from that of healthy individuals. After repeated subsampling, changes were observed in the strength of the expansion versus patch-test correlation and in the threshold at which the correlation became significant. DPC sensitization did not change the number of TCRs with a frequency above 1 in 1000, and there was no evidence of changes in global repertoire structure.

This clonotype has ten or more counts. Its antigen is not yet known. It has no much larger one-base neighbor in the sample; base qualities were not kept. The time point label for this specimen denotes: pre-sensitization, week 0. What the treatment or condition label conveys for this sample: therapeutic diphenylcyclopropenone sensitization with weekly scalp DPC. At each patch-test visit, blood was drawn before the patch test was applied. Eligible patients were aged 18 to 70, diagnosed with alopecia, deemed suitable for DPC therapy, and excluded if pregnant. Total RNA was extracted from unfractionated whole blood that had been collected in Tempus Blood RNA tubes. The receptor library was made with RACE. Sequencing was carried out with a NextSeq 500. During library preparation, unique molecular identifiers were attached to individual cDNA molecules so that TCRs could be counted quantitatively and reproducibly. Both TCR alpha and TCR beta chains were sequenced from each blood RNA sample. The original pipeline was this. A median of roughly 99,000 TCRs per sample was observed, with a range of roughly 23,224 to 750,000. The Decombinator software suite was used to annotate the V, J and CDR3 of the TCR reads. Every sample was subsampled to the same number of TCRs (28,000) for the PS versus PT1 abundance plots. TCRs were defined as expanded if absent before sensitization and observed at least eight times at the 2-week time point. The public reads were run again by TCRdb, first through fastp at Q25 and then through MiXCR, and only productive beta chains were kept. CDR3 protein sequences are deduplicated, and each keeps its most common genes and DNA. The V and J calls reflect TCRdb's pipeline rather than the authors' work. For this sample there are under 110,000 distinct CDR3 sequences; roughly 12% appear just once. The ten most abundant clones make up roughly 1.5% of the sample.

The CDR3 runs 15 amino acids, cysteine and phenylalanine included. Just the 45-base CDR3 DNA is kept, in frame starting at base 1. V is cut back by 5 bases and J by 4 bases, with 7 bases in the junction unmatched. Via the germline V gene, CDR1 is SGHTA and CDR2 FQGNSA. This TCR was sampled from a woman between 50 and 59 years old with alopecia areata. Some clones in this sample may be carry-over from other donors' samples. This specimen consisted of whole blood, obtained in connection with sensitization to the hapten diphenylcyclopropenone (DPC). The rearranged segments are TRBV7-2 and TRBJ2-3, and 9 bases in between align with TRBD1. CDR3 reads: CASSHSGTGPDTQYF. The sequence in DNA is TGTGCCAGCAGCCATTCAGGGACAGGGCCAGATACGCAGTATTTT.